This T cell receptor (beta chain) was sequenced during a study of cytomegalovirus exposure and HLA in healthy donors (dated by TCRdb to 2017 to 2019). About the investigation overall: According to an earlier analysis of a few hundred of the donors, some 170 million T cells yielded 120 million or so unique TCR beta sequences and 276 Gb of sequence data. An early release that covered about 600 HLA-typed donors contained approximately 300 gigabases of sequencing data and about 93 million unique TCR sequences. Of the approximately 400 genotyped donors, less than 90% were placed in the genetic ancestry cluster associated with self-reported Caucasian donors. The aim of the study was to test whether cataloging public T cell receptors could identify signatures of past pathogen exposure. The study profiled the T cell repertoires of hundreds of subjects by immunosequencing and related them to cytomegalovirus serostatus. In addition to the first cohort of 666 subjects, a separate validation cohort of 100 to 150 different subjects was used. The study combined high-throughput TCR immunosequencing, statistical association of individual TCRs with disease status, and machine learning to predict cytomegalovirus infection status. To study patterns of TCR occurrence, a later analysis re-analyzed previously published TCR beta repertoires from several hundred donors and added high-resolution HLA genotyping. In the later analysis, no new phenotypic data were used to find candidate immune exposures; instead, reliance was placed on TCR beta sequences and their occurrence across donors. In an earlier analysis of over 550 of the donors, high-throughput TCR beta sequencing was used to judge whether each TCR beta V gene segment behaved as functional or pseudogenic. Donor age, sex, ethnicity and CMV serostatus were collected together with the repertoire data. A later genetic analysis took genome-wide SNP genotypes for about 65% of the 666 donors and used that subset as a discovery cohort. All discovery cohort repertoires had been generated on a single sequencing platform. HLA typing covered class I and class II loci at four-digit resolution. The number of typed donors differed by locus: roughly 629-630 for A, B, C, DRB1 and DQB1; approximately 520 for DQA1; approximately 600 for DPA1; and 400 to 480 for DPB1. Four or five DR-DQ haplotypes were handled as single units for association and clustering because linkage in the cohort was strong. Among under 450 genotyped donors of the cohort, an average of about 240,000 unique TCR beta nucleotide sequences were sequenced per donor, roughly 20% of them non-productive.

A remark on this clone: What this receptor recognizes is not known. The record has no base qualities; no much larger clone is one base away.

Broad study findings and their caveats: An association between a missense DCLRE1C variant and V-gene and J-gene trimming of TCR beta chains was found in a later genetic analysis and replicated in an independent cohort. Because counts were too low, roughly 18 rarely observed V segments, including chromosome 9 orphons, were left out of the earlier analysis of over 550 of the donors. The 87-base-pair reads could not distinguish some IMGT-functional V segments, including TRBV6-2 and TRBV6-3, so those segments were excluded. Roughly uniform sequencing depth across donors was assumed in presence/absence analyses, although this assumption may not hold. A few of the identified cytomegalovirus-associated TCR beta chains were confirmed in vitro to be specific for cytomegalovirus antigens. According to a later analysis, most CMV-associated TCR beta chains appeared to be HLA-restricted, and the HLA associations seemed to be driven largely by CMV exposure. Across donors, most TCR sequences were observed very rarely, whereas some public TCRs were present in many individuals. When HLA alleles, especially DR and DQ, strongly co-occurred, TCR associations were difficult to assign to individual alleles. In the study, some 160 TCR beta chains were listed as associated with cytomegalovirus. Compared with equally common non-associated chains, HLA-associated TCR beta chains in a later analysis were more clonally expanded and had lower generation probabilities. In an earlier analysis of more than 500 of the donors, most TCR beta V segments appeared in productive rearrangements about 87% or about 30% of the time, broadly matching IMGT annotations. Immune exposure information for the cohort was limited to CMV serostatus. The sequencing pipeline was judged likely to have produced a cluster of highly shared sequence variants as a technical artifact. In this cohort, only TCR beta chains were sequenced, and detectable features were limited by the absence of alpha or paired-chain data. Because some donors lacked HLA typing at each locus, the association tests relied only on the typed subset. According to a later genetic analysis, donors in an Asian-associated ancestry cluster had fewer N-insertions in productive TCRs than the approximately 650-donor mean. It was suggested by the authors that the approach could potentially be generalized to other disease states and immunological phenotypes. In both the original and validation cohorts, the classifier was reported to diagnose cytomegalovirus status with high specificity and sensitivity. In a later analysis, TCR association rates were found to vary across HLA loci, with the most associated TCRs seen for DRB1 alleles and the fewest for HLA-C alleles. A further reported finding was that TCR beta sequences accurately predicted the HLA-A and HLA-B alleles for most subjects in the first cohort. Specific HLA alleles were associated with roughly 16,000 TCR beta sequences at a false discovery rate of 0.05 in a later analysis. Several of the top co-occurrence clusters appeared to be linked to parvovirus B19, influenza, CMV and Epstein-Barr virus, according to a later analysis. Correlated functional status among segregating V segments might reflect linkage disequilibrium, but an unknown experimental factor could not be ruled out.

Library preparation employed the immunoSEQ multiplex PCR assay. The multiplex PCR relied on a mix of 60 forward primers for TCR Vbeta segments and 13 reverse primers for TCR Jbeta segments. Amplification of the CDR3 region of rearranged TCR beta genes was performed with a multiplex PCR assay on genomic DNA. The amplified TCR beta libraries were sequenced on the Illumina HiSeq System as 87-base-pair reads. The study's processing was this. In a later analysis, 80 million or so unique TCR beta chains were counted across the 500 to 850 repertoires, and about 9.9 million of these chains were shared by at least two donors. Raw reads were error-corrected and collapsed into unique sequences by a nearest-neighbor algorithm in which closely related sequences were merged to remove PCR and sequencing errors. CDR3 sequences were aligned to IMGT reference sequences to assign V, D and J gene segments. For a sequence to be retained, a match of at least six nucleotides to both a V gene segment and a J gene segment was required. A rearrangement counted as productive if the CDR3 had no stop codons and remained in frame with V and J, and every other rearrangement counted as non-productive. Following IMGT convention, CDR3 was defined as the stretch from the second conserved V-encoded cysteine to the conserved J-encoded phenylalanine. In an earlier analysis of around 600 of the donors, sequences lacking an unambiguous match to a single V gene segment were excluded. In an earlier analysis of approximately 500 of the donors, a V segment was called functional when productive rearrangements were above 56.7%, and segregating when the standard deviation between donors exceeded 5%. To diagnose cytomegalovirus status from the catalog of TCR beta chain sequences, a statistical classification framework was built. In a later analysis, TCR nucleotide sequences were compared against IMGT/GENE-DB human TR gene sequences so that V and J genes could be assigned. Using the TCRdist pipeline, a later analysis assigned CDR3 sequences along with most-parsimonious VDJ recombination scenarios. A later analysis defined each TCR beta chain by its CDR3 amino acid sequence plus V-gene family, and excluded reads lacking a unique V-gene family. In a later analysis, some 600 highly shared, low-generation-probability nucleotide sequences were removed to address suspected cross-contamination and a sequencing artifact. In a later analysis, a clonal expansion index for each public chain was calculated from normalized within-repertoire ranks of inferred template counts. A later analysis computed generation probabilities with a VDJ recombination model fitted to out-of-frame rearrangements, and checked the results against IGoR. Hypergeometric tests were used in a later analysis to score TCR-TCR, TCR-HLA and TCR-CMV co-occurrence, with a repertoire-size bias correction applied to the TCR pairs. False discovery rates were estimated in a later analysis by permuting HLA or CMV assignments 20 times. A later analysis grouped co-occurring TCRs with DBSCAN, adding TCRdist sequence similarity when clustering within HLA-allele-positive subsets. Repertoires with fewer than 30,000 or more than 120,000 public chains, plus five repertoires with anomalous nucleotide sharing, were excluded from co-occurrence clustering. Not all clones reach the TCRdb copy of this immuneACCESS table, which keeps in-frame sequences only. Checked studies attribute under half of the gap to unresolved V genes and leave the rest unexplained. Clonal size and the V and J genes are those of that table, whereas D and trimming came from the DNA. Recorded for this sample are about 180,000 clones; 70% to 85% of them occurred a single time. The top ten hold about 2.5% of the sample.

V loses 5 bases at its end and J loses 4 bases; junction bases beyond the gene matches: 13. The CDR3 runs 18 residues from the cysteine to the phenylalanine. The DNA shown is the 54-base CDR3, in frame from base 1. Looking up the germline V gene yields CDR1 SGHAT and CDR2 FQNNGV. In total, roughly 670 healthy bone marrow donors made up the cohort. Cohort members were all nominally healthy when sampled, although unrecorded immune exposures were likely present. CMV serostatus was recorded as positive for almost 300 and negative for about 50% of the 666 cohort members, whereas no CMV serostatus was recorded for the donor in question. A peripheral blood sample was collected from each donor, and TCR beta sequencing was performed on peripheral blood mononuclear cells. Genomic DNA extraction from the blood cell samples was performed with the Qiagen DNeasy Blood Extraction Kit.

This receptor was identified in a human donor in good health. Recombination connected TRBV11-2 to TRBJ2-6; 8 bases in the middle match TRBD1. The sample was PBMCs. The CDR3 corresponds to CASSHRTGSLSGANVLTF. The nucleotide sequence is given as TGTGCCAGCAGCCACAGGACAGGGAGTCTTTCCGGGGCCAACGTCCTGACTTTC.